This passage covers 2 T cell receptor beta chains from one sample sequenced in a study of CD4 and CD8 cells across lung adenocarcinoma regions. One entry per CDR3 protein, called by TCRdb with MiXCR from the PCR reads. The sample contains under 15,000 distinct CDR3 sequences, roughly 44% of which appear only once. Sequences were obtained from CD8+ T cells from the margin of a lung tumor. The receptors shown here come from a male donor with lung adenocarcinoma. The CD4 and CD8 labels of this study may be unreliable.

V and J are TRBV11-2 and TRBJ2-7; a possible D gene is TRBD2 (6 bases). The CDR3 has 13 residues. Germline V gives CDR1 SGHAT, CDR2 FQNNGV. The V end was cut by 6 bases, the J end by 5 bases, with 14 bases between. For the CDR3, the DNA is TGTGCCAGCAGTCAATCCGGCGGGAACGAGCAGTACTTC. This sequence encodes CASSQSGGNEQYF.

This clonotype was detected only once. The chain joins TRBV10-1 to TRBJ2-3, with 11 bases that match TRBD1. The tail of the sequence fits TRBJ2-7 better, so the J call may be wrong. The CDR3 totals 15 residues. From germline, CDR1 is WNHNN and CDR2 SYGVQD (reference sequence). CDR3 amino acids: CASSTRTGGMEEQYF. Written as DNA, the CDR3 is TGCGCCAGCAGTACCCGGACAGGGGGCATGGAAGAGCAGTACTTC.